The rows below give T cell receptor beta chains drawn from one sample of a study of T cell responses to AZD1222 COVID-19 vaccine. Libraries were prepared by immunoSEQ multiplex PCR; TCRdb keeps only in-frame clonotypes and omits some of them. The sample includes under 200,000 clones, roughly 92% of them seen just once. The sequencing here drew on peripheral blood, taken on day 0 of AZD1222 vaccination. The origin of the receptors is an adult in good health. CDR3s include the opening cysteine and the closing phenylalanine or tryptophan. The D gene is left open where the match is weak. Clone size is not always given. Where it is, it says once, few, many or a class for expanded clones.

TRBD2	TRBV12-3/TRBV12-4	NA	TRBJ2-1	CASRPSSGEQFF	TGTGCCAGCAGACCGTCTAGCGGCGAGCAGTTCTTC
NA	TRBV27	once	TRBJ1-5	CASSLLGINQPQHF	TGTGCCAGCAGTTTGTTAGGGATCAATCAGCCCCAGCATTTT
NA	TRBV10-3	NA	TRBJ1-6	CAISEQGYSPLHF	TGTGCCATCAGTGAACAGGGCTACTCACCCCTCCACTTT
NA	TRBV18	NA	TRBJ1-6	CASSPLGGVDSPLHF	TGTGCCAGCTCACCACTCGGAGGGGTTGATTCACCCCTCCACTTT
NA	TRBV12-3/TRBV12-4	NA	TRBJ1-2	CASSSDVGYGYTF	TGTGCCAGCAGCTCGGACGTCGGCTATGGCTACACCTTC
TRBD1	TRBV10-3	few	TRBJ1-2	CAISPLGQFGNYGYTF	TGTGCCATCAGTCCATTGGGACAGTTCGGGAACTATGGCTACACCTTC
TRBD2	TRBV5-1	NA	TRBJ2-5	CASSLAGGPGTSGGRRETQYF	TGCGCCAGCAGCTTGGCGGGGGGCCCCGGGACTAGCGGGGGGCGGAGAGAGACCCAGTACTTC
NA	TRBV6-5	NA	TRBJ1-2	CASTILSAYGYTF	TGTGCCAGCACAATTTTATCCGCTTATGGCTACACCTTC
NA	TRBV6-6	NA	TRBJ2-7	CASTRQGSGAYEQYF	TGTGCCAGCACCCGCCAGGGGAGTGGGGCCTACGAGCAGTACTTC
NA	TRBV2	NA	TRBJ1-6	CATTTGNYNSPLHF	TGTGCCACGACGACCGGGAACTATAATTCACCCCTCCACTTT
NA	TRBV5-1	NA	TRBJ1-1	CASSLGRQESNTEAFF	TGCGCCAGCAGCTTGGGCCGGCAGGAATCGAACACTGAAGCTTTCTTT
TRBD1	TRBV14	NA	TRBJ1-2	CASSHVGQGPWYGYTF	TGTGCCAGCAGCCACGTCGGACAGGGGCCATGGTATGGCTACACCTTC
TRBD1	TRBV6-5	NA	TRBJ2-3	CASSFDRGSFTQYF	TGTGCCAGCAGTTTCGACAGGGGAAGTTTCACGCAGTATTTT